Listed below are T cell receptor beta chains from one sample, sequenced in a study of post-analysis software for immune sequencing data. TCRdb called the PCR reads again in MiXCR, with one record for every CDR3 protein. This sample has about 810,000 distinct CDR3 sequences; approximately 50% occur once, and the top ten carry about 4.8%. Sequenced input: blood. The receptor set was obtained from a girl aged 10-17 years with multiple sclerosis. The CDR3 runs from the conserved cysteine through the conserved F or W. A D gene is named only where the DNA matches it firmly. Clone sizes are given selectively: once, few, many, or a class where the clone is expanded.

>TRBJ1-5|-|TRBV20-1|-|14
TGCAGTGCCACGGACAGAGTTAGCAATCAGCCCCAGCATTTT
CSATDRVSNQPQHF
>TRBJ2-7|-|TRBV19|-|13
TGTGCCAGTAGTAGGGACATCATCTACGAGCAGTACTTC
CASSRDIIYEQYF
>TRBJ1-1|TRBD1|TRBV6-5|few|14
TGTGCCATAACTGGGGACAGGGGAGATACTGAAGCTTTCTTT
CAITGDRGDTEAFF
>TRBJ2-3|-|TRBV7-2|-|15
TGTGCCAGCAGCTTAGCGTTTCGGGGGACAGATACGCAGTATTTT
CASSLAFRGTDTQYF
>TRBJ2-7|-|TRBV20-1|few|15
TGCAGTGCTAGAGTCAAGGGATCCACCTGGAGCGAGCAGTACTTC
CSARVKGSTWSEQYF
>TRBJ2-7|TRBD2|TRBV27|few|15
TGTACCAGCCACCCCGGGGGAGGGAGATCCTACGAGCAGTACTTC
CTSHPGGGRSYEQYF
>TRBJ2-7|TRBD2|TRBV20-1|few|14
TGCAGTGTAACTATAGCGGGGAGCTCCTACGAGCAGTACTTC
CSVTIAGSSYEQYF
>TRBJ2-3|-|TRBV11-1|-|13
TGTGCCAGCAGCTCCAATCCTCCAGATACGCAGTATTTT
CASSSNPPDTQYF
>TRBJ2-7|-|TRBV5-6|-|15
TGTGCCAGCAGCTTGAGGTCTATAGGGGGCTACGAGCAGTACTTC
CASSLRSIGGYEQYF
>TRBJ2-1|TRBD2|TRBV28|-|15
TGTGCCAGCAACGCGGGGGGGGGCCAATACAATGAGCAGTTCTTC
CASNAGGGQYNEQFF
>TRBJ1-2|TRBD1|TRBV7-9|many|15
TGTGCCAGCAGCTGGACAGGAGTAACGAACTATGGCTACACCTTC
CASSWTGVTNYGYTF
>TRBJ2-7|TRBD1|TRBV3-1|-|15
TGTGCCAGCAGCGCTATGGACAGGAGACCCTACGAGCAGTACTTC
CASSAMDRRPYEQYF
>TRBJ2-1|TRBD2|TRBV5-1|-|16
TGCGCCAGCAGCTTGGTAGCGGGAAGGGCCTACAATGAGCAGTTCTTC
CASSLVAGRAYNEQFF
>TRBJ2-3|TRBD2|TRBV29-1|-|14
TGCAGCGTCCGGTCTAGCGGGAGGGCAGATACGCAGTATTTT
CSVRSSGRADTQYF
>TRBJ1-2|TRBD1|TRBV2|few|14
TGTGCCAGCAGTCAAACAGGGGTAGGAAGTGGCTACACCTTC
CASSQTGVGSGYTF
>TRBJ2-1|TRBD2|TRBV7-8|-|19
TGTGCCAGCAGCTTAGTAGGGGGGAGTGCTGGCGGGGGGAGGGATGAGCAGTTCTTC
CASSLVGGSAGGGRDEQFF
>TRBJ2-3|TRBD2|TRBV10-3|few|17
TGTGCCATCAGTGAGACGACTAGCGGGAGGGCCGATGATACGCAGTATTTT
CAISETTSGRADDTQYF
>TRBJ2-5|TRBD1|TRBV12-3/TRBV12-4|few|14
TGTGCCAGCAGAGGACAGGGGCGGAGGGAGACCCAGTACTTC
CASRGQGRRETQYF
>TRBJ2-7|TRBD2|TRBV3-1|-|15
TGTGCCAGCAGCCATAGCGGGGAAAGCTCCTACGAGCAGTACTTC
CASSHSGESSYEQYF
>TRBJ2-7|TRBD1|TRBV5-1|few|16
TGCGCCAGCAGCATATCCGGGACAGAGCACTCCTACGAGCAGTACTTC
CASSISGTEHSYEQYF
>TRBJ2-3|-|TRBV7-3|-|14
TGTGCCAGCAGCTTACATCTAGGCACAGATACGCAGTATTTT
CASSLHLGTDTQYF
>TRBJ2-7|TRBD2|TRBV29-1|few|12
TGCAGCGCTGCGGCAGGGAGGGACGAGCAGTACTTC
CSAAAGRDEQYF
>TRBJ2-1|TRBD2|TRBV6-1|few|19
TGTGCCAGCAGCTCCTTGGGACTAGCGCGGGAGAAGTCCTACAATGAGCAGTTCTTC
CASSSLGLAREKSYNEQFF
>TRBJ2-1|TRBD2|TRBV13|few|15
TGTGCCAGCAGCGAAAGCGGGAGCGGGTACAATGAGCAGTTCTTC
CASSESGSGYNEQFF
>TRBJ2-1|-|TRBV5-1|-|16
TGCGCCAGCAGCTTGGTTGGGGGGCGAGGTTACAATGAGCAGTTCTTC
CASSLVGGRGYNEQFF
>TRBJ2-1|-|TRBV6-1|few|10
TGTGCCAGCAGTGATATTGAGCAGTTCTTC
CASSDIEQFF
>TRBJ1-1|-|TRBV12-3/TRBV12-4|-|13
TGTGCCAGCATCTTACACCCGAACACTGAAGCTTTCTTT
CASILHPNTEAFF
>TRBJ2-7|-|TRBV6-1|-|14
TGTGCCAGCAGTTCCCTGTCAGGTGCCTACGAGCAGTACTTC
CASSSLSGAYEQYF
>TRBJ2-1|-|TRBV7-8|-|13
TGTGCCAGCAGCCTGAGGGCGCTCAATGAGCAGTTCTTC
CASSLRALNEQFF
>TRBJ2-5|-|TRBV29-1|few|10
TGCAGCGTTGACCCGGACCGGGCGTACTTC
CSVDPDRAYF
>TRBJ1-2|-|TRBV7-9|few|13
TGTGCCAGCAGCACCGGCGGTGGCTATGGCTACACCTTC
CASSTGGGYGYTF
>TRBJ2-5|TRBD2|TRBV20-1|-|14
TGCAGTGCCCCAGCGGGAGGCCCCCGTGAGACCCAGTACTTC
CSAPAGGPRETQYF
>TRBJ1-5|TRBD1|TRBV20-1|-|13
TGCAGTGTCCCAGGACAGGTTAATCAGCCCCAGCATTTT
CSVPGQVNQPQHF
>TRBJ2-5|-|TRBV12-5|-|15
TGTGCTAGTGGTTTCCAAGACTGGTACCAAGAGACCCAGTACTTC
CASGFQDWYQETQYF
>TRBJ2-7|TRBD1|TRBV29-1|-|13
TGCAGCGTTGATCAGGGGGACTCCTACGAGCAGTACTTC
CSVDQGDSYEQYF
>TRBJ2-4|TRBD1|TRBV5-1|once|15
TGCGCCAGCAGTGATCCGGGACAGGGTTACAATGAGCAGTACTTC
CASSDPGQGYNEQYF
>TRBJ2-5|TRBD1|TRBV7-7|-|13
TGTGCTAGCAGCTCGGACAGGATGGAGACCCAGTACTTC
CASSSDRMETQYF
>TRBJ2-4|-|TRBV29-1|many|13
TGCAGCGTTGGGGGGGTTGGCAAAAACATTCAGTACTTC
CSVGGVGKNIQYF
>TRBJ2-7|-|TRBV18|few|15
TGTGCCAGCTCACCCGGGGCAGGCGTTACCTACGAGCAGTACTTC
CASSPGAGVTYEQYF
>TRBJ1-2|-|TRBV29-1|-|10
TGCGGCGCCAGAGGGAATGGCTACACCTTC
CGARGNGYTF
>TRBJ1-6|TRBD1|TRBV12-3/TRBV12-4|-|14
TGTGCCAGCAGTCTAAGGACAGGAGGCGCACCCCTCCACTTT
CASSLRTGGAPLHF
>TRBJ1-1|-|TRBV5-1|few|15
TGCGCCAGCAGCTTGTCACCAGTCGGGGGCACTGAAGCTTTCTTT
CASSLSPVGGTEAFF
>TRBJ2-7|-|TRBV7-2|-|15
TGTGCCAGCAGCTTAGTGACCGTTCGTAGATACGAGCAGTACTTC
CASSLVTVRRYEQYF
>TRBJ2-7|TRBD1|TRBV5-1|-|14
TGCGCCAGCAGCAAGACAGGGGGAGCCTACGAGCAGTACTTC
CASSKTGGAYEQYF
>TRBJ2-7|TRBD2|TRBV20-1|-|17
TGCAGTGCAACCCCCACTAGCGGGGGGTTTGGCTCCTACGAGCAGTACTTC
CSATPTSGGFGSYEQYF
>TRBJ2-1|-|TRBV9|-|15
TGTGCCAGCAGCGAAACAGGGACCGTGGCCTACGAGCAGTTCTTC
CASSETGTVAYEQFF
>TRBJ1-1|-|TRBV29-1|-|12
TGCAGCGTTGAACTTACAGGGACTGAAGCTTTCTTT
CSVELTGTEAFF
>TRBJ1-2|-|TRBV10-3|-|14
TGTGCCATCAGTGAGTCGGGGGCTAACTATGGCTACACCTTC
CAISESGANYGYTF
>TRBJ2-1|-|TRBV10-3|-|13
TGTGCCATCAGTGAGGGGGGCTACAATGAGCAGTTCTTC
CAISEGGYNEQFF
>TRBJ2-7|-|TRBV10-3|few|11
TGTGCCATCAGAAATACAGGCGAGCAGTACTTC
CAIRNTGEQYF
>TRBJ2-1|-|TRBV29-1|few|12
TGCAGCCGTGGGGGCTCCTACAATGAGCAGTTCTTC
CSRGGSYNEQFF
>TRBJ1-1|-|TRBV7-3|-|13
TGTGCCAGCAGTTCTAATTGGGGGACTGAAGCTTTCTTT
CASSSNWGTEAFF
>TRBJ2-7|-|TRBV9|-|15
TGTGCCAGCAGCGTAGGCCTAGAATCCTCCTACGAGCAGTACTTC
CASSVGLESSYEQYF
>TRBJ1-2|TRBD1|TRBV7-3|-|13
TGTGCCAGCAGCATCGGACAGGGGGATGGCTACACCTTC
CASSIGQGDGYTF